The T cell receptor beta chain under discussion was sequenced for a study of T cells in Graves' hyperthyroidism and ophthalmopathy. Study-level results: Most clonotypes expanded in the thyroid (above 0.001) were also present in blood.

From germline, CDR1 is SGHTA and CDR2 FQGNSA. The CDR3 totals 13 residues. V gave up 1 base and J gave up 4 bases, with 7 bases separating them. This clonotype was recorded many times. Antigen specificity is unknown. A lack of ophthalmopathy progression within 18 months defined stable Graves' hyperthyroidism. Uncontrolled infections, other autoimmune diseases, pregnancy or lactation led to exclusion of patients. The TCR beta CDR3 regions underwent amplification using RNA transcripts as the source. Primed by the HTBI set, a first-round RT-PCR was run on the TCR CDR3. One entry per CDR3 protein results from TCRdb running MiXCR on the multiplex PCR reads. Among about 840,000 distinct CDR3 sequences listed, 38% were seen once.

This clonotype was obtained from a man younger than 30 with Graves' hyperthyroidism. The rearrangement links TRBV7-2 to TRBJ1-1; no definite D call. The sequencing sample was made of blood. The CDR3 sequence: CASSLESGTEAFF. Written as DNA, the CDR3 is TGTGCCAGCAGCTTAGAGTCCGGCACTGAAGCTTTCTTT.